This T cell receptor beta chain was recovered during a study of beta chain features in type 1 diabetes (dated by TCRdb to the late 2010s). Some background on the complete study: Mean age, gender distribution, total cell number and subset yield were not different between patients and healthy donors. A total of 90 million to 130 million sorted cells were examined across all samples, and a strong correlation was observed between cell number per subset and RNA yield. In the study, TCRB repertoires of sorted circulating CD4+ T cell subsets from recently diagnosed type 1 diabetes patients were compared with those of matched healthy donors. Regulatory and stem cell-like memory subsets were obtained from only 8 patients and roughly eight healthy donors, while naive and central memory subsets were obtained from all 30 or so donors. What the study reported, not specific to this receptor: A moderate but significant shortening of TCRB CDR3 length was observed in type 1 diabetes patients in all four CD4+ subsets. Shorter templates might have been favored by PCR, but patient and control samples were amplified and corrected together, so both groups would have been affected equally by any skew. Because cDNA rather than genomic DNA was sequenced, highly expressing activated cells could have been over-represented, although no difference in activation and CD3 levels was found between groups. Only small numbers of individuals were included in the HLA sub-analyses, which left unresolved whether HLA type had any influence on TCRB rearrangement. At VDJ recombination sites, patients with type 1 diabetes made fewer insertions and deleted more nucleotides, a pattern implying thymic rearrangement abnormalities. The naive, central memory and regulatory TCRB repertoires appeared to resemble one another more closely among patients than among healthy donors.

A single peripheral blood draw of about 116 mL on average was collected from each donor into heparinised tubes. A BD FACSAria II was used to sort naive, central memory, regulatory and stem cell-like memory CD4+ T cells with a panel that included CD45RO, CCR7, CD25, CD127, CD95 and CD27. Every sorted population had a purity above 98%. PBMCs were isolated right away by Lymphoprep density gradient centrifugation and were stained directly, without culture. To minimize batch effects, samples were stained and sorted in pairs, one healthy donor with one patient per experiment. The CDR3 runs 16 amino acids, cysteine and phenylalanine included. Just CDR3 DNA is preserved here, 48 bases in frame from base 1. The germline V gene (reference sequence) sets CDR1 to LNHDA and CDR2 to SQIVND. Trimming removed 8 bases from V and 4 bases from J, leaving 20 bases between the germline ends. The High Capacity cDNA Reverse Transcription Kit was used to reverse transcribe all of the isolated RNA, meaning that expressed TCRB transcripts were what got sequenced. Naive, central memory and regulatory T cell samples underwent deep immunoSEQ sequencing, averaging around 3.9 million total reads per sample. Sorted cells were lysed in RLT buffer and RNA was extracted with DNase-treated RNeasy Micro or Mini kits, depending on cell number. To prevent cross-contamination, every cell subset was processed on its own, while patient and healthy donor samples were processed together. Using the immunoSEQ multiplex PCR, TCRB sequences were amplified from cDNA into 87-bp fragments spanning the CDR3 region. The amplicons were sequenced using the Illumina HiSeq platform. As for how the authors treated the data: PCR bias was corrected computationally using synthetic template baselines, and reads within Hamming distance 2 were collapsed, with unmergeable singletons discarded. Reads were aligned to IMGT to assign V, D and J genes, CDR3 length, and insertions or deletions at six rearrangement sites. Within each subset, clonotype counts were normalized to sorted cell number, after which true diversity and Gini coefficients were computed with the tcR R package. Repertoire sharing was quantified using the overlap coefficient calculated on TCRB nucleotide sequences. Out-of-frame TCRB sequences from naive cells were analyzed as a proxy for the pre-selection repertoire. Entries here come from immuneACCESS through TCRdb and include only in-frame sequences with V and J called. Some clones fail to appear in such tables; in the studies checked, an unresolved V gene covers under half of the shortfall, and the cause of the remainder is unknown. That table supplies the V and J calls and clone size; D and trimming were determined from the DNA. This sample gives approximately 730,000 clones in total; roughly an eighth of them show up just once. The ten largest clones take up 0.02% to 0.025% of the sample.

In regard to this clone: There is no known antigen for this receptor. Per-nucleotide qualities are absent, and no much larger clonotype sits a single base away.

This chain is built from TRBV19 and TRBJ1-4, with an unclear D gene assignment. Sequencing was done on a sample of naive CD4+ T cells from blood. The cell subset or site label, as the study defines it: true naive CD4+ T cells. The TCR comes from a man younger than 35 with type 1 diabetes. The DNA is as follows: TGTGCCAGTCACCCCGGGGTAGGGAAGAGTAATGAAAAACTGTTTTTT. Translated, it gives CASHPGVGKSNEKLFF.